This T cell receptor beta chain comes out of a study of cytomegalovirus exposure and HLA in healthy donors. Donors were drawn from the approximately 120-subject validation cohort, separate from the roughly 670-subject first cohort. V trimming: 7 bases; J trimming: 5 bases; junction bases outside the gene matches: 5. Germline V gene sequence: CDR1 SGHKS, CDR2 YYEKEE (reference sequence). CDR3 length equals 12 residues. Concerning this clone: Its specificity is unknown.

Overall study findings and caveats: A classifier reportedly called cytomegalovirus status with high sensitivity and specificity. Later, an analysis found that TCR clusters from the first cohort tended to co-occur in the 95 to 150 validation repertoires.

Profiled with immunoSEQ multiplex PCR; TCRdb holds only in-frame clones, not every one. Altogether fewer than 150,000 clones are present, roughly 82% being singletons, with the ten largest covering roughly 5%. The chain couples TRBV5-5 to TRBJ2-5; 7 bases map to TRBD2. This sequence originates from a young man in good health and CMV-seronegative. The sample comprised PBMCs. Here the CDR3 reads CASGRGVETQYF. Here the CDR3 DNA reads TGTGCCAGCGGGAGGGGAGTTGAGACCCAGTACTTC.